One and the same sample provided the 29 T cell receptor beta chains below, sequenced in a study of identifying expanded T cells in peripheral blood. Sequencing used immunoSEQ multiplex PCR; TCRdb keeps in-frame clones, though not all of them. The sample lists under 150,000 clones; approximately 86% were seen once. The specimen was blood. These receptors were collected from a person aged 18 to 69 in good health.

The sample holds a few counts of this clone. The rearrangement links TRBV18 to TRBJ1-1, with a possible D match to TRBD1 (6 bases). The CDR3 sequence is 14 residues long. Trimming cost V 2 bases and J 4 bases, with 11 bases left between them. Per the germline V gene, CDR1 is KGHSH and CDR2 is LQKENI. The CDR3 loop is CASSPGGGGTEAFF. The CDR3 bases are TGTGCCAGCTCACCAGGGGGAGGGGGCACTGAAGCTTTCTTT.

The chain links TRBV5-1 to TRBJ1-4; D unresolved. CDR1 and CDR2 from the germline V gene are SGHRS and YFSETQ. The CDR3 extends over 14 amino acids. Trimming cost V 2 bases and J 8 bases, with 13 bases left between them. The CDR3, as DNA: TGCGCCAGCAGCTTCGGGGAATTGGGCGAAAAACTGTTTTTT. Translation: CASSFGELGEKLFF.

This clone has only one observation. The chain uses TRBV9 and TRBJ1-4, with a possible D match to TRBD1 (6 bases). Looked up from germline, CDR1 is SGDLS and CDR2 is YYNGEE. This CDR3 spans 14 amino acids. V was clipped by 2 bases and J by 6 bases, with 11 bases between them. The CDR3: CASSVGQIDEKLFF. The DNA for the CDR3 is TGTGCCAGCAGCGTTGGACAGATAGATGAAAAACTGTTTTTT.

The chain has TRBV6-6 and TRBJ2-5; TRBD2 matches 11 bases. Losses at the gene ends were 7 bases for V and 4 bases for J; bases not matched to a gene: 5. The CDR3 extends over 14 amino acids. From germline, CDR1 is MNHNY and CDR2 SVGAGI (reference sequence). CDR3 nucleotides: TGTGCCAGCAAAGAGGGACTAGCGGTAGAGACCCAGTACTTC. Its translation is CASKEGLAVETQYF.

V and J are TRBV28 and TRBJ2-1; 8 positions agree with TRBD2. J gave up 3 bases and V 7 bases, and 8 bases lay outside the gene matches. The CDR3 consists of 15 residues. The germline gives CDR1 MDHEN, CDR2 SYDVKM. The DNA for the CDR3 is TGTGCCAGCACGGGAGGGACTAGGCTCTACAATGAGCAGTTCTTC. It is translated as CASTGGTRLYNEQFF.

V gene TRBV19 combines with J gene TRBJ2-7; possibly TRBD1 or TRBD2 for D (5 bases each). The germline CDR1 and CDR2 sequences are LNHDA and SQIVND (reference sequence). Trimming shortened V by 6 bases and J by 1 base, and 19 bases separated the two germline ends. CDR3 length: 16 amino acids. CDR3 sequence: CASRSMGRDGSYEQYF. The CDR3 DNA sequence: TGTGCCAGTAGATCGATGGGCCGGGACGGATCCTACGAGCAGTACTTC. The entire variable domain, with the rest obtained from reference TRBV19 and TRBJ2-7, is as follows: DGGITQSPKYLFRKEGQNVTLSCEQNLNHDAMYWYRQDPGQGLRLIYYSQIVNDFQKGDIAEGYSVSREKKESFPLTVTSAQKNPTAFYLCASRSMGRDGSYEQYFGPGTRLTVT.

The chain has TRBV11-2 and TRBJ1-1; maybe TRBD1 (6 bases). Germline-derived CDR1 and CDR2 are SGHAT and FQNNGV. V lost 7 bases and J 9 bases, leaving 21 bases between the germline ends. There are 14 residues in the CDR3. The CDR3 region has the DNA TGTGCCAGCACCCGGACACCACCGGGGACAAAAGCTTTCTTT. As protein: CASTRTPPGTKAFF.

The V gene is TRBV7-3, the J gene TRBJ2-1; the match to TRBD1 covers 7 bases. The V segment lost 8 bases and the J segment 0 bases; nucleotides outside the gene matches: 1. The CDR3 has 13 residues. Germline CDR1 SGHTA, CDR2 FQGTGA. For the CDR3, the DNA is TGTGCCAGCGGGACAGACTCCTACAATGAGCAGTTCTTC. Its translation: CASGTDSYNEQFF.

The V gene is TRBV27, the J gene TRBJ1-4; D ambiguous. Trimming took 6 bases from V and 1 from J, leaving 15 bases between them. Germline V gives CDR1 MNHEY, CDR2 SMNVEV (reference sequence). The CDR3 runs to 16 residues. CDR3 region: CASRQESGRTNEKLFF. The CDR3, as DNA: TGTGCCAGCAGGCAGGAATCCGGGAGAACTAATGAAAAACTGTTTTTT.

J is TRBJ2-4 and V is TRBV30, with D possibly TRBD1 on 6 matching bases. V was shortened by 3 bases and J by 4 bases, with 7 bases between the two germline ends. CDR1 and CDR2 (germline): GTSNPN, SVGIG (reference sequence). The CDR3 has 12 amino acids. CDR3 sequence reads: CAWRDSKNIQYF. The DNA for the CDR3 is TGTGCCTGGAGGGACAGTAAAAACATTCAGTACTTC.

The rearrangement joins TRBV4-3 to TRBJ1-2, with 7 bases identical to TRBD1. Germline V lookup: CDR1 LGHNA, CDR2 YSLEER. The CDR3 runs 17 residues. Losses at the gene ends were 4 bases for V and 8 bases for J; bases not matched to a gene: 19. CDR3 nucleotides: TGCGCCAGCAGCCCCCATTCCCTAACAGGGGAGGTCCGCGGCTACACCTTC. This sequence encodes CASSPHSLTGEVRGYTF.

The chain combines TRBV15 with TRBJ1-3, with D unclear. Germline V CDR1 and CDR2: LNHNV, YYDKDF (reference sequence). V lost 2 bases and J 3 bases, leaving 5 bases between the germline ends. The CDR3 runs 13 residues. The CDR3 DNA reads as TGTGCCACCAGCAGACCTCTTGGAAACACCATATATTTT. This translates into CATSRPLGNTIYF.

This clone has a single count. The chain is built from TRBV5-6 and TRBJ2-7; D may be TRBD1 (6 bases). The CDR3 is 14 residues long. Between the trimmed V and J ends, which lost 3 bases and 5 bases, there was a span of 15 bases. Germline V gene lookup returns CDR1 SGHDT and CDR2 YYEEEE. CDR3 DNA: TGTGCCAGCAGCTCTCGTACAGGGTTCGACGAGCAGTACTTC. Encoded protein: CASSSRTGFDEQYF.

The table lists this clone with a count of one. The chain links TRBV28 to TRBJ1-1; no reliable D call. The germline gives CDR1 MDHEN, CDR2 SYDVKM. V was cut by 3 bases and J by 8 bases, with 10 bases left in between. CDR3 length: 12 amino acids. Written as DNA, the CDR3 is TGTGCCAGCAGTTTTGAACAGCGAGAAGCTTTCTTT. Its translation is CASSFEQREAFF.

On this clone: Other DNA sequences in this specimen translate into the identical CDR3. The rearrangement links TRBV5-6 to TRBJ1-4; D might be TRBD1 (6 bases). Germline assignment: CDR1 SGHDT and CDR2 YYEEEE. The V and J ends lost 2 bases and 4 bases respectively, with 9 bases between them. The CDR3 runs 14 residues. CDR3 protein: CASSLGQLNEKLFF. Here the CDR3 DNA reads TGTGCCAGCAGCTTAGGACAGCTTAATGAAAAACTGTTTTTT.

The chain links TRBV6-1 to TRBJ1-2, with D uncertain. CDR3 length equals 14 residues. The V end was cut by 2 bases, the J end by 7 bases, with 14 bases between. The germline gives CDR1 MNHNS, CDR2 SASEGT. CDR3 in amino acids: CASSETAIAFGYTF. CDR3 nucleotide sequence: TGTGCCAGCAGTGAAACGGCAATTGCCTTTGGCTACACCTTC.

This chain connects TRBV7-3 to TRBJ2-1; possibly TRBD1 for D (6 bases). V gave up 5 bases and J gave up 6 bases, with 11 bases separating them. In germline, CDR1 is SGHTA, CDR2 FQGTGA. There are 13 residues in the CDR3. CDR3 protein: CASSKTGVNEQFF. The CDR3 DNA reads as TGTGCCAGCAGCAAGACAGGAGTCAATGAGCAGTTCTTC.

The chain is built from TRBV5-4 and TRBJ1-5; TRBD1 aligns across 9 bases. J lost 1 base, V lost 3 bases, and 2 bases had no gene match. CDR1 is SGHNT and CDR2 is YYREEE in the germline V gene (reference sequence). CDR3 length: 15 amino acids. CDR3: CASSSGTGSNQPQHF. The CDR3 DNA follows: TGTGCCAGCAGCTCCGGGACAGGGAGCAATCAGCCCCAGCATTTT.

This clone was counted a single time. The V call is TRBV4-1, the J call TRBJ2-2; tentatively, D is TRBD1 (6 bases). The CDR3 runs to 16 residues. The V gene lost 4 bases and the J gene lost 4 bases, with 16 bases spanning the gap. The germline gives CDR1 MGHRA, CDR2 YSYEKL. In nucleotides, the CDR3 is TGCGCCAGCAGCCCCTCGTGGCTACAGGGCACCGGGGAGCTGTTTTTT. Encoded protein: CASSPSWLQGTGELFF.

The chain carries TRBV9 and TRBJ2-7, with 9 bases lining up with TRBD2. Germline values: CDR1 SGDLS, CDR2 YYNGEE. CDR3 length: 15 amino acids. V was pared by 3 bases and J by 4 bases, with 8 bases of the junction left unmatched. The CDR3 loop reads CASSAATSGGYEQYF. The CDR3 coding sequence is TGTGCCAGCAGCGCTGCGACTAGCGGAGGTTACGAGCAGTACTTC.

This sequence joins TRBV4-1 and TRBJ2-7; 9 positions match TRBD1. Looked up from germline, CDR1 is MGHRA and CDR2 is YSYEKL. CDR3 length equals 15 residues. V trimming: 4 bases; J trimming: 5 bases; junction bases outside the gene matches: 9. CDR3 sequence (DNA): TGCGCCAGCAGCCCACCGGGACAGGGAGTCCACGAGCAGTACTTC. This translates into CASSPPGQGVHEQYF.

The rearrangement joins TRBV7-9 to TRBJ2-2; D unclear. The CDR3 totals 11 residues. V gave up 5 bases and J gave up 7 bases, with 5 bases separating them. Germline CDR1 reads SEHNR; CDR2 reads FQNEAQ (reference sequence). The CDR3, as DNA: TGTGCCAGCAGCCCTAACGGGGAGCTGTTTTTT. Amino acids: CASSPNGELFF.

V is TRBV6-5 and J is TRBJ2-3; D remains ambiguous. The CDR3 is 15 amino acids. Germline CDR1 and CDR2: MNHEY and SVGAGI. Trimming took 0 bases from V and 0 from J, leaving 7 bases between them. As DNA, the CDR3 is TGTGCCAGCAGTTACTCGAGCTCGAGCACAGATACGCAGTATTTT. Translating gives CASSYSSSSTDTQYF.

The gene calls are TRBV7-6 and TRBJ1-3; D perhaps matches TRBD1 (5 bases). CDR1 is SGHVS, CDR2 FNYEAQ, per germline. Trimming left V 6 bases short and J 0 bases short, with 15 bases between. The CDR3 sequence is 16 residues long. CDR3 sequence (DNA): TGTGCCAGCAGTCCTGGGACTGGGGACTCTGGAAACACCATATATTTT. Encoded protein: CASSPGTGDSGNTIYF.

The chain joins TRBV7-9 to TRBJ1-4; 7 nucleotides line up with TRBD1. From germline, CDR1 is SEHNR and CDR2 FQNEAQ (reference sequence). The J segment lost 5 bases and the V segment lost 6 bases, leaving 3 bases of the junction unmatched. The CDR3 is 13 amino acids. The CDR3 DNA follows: TGTGCCAGCAGACCGACAGGGAATGAAAAACTGTTTTTT. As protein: CASRPTGNEKLFF.

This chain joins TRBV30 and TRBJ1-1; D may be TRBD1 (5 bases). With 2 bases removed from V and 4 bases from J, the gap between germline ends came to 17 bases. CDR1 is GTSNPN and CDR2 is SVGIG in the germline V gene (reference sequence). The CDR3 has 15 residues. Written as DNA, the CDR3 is TGTGCCTGGAGTCGGGGGGGGATTACCCCCACTGAAGCTTTCTTT. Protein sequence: CAWSRGGITPTEAFF. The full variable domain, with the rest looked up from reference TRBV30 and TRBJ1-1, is SQTIHQWPATLVQPVGSPLSLECTVEGTSNPNLYWYRQAAGRGLQLLFYSVGIGQISSEVPQNLSASRPQDRQFILSSKKLLLSDSGFYLCAWSRGGITPTEAFFGQGTRLTVV.

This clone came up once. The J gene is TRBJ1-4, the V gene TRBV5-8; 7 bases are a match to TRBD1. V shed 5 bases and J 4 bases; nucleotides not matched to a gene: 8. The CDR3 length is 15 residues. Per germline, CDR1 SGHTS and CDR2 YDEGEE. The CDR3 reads CASSHGQAYNEKLFF. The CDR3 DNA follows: TGTGCCAGCAGTCATGGACAGGCTTATAATGAAAAACTGTTTTTT.

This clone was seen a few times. CDR3 sequence reads: CAVRKATEAFF. Written as DNA, the CDR3 is TGTGCCGTCCGTAAGGCCACTGAAGCTTTCTTT. This sequence joins TRBV6-5 and TRBJ1-1; D is unresolved. The V and J ends lost 11 bases and 4 bases respectively, with 11 bases between them. This CDR3 has 11 residues. Germline values: CDR1 MNHEY, CDR2 SVGAGI.

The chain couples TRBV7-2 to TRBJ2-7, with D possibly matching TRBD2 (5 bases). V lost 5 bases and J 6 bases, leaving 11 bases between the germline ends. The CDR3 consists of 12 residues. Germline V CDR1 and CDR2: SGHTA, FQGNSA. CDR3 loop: CASSGGGLEQYF. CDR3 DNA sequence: TGTGCCAGCAGCGGAGGAGGCCTCGAGCAGTACTTC. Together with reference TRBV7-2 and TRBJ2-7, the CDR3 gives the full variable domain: GAGVSQSPSNKVTEKGKDVELRCDPISGHTALYWYRQSLGQGLEFLIYFQGNSAPDKSGLPSDRFSAERTGGSVSTLTIQRTQQEDSAVYLCASSGGGLEQYFGPGTRLTVT.